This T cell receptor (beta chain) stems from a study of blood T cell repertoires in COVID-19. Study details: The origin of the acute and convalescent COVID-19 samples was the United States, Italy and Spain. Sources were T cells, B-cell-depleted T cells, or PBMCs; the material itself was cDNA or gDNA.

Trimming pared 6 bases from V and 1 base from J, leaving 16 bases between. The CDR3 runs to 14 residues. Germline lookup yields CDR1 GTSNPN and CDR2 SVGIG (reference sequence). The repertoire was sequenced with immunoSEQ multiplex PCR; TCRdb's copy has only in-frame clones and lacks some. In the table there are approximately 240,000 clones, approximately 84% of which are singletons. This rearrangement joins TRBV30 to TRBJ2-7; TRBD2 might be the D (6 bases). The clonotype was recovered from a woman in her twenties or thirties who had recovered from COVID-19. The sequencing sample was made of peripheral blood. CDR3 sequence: CACEGASGSYEQYF. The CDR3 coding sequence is TGTGCCTGCGAAGGTGCCAGCGGGTCCTACGAGCAGTACTTC.